Below are 8 T cell receptor beta chains sequenced from a single sample in a study of blood T cell repertoires in COVID-19 (dated by TCRdb to 2018 to 2021). The library was built by means of the immunoSEQ multiplex PCR assay. TCRdb re-hosts the immuneACCESS table, in-frame sequences only. Its copies lack some clones; in the studies checked, an unresolved V gene accounts for under half of them, and the cause for the rest is not known. In this sample the table shows about 89,000 clones, less than 80% of which occur a single time. Of the sample, approximately 14% falls within the top ten clones. Sequencing used peripheral blood. These receptors came from an elderly woman with acute or convalescent COVID-19.

The J gene is TRBJ1-5, the V gene TRBV19; TRBD1 is a possible D gene (6 bases). The V gene's germline CDR1 is LNHDA and CDR2 SQIVND (reference sequence). CDR3 size: 15 residues. V lost 0 bases and J 1 base, leaving 7 bases between the germline ends. The CDR3 spells CASSIEGQSNQPQHF. CDR3 DNA: TGTGCCAGTAGTATAGAAGGACAGAGCAATCAGCCCCAGCATTTT.

The V call is TRBV24-1, the J call TRBJ1-1; the D gene is possibly TRBD1 (5 bases). The CDR3 has 14 residues. V was cut by 6 bases and J by 3 bases, with 13 bases left in between. Germline V gene sequence: CDR1 KGHDR, CDR2 SFDVKD. The DNA of the CDR3 is TGTGCCACCAGTTGGGGGGGGGAGGACACTGAAGCTTTCTTT. This sequence encodes CATSWGGEDTEAFF.

The genes are TRBV2 and TRBJ1-1, with D possibly being TRBD1 (6 bases). The CDR3 contains 17 residues. The V gene's germline CDR1 is SNHLY and CDR2 FYNNEI. V lost 5 bases, J lost 0 bases, and 19 bases lay in between. The CDR3 here is CASSPPHHGGLNTEAFF. In nucleotides, the CDR3 is TGTGCCAGCAGTCCCCCTCACCACGGGGGGCTGAACACTGAAGCTTTCTTT.

The chain uses TRBV18 and TRBJ2-4; TRBD2 agrees at 10 bases. Per the germline V gene, CDR1 is KGHSH and CDR2 is LQKENI. The CDR3 is 18 amino acids. The V and J ends lost 0 bases and 11 bases, in that order; junction bases with no gene match: 16. The CDR3 is CASSPPGVAGGPERVQYF. The CDR3 DNA is TGTGCCAGCTCACCACCAGGGGTAGCGGGGGGCCCCGAGAGAGTTCAGTACTTC.

The chain employs TRBV5-6 and TRBJ1-1, with 9 bases aligning to TRBD1. The CDR3 has 14 residues. V was clipped by 1 base and J by 4 bases; unmatched bases: 2. CDR1 is SGHDT, CDR2 YYEEEE, per germline. The CDR3 coding sequence is TGTGCCAGCAGCTTGACAGGGGGCCGCACTGAAGCTTTCTTT. It yields the protein CASSLTGGRTEAFF.

This chain connects TRBV30 to TRBJ2-5, with 7 bases aligning to TRBD2. Unmatched junction bases numbered 3, after V lost 3 bases and J lost 5 bases. The germline gives CDR1 GTSNPN, CDR2 SVGIG (reference sequence). CDR3 size: 12 residues. The CDR3 DNA follows: TGTGCCTGGAGCGGGGGGTTGGAGACCCAGTACTTC. Encoded protein: CAWSGGLETQYF.

A single count supports this clone. This sequence joins TRBV30 and TRBJ2-1; 11 positions match TRBD2. This CDR3 has 12 amino acids. J was trimmed by 14 bases and V by 4 bases; bases with no gene match: 7. CDR1 is GTSNPN, CDR2 SVGIG, per germline (reference sequence). In DNA, the CDR3 is TGTGCCTGGACTAGCGGGGGGCCCCCCGAGTTCTTC. It specifies CAWTSGGPPEFF.

The V call is TRBV2, the J call TRBJ2-5; D may be TRBD1 (5 bases). The germline CDR1 and CDR2 sequences are SNHLY and FYNNEI. The CDR3 is 12 amino acids. The germline V and J ends were trimmed by 3 bases and 4 bases, with 6 bases remaining between them. Written as DNA, the CDR3 is TGTGCCAGCAGTGACCAGGGAGAGACCCAGTACTTC. Amino acid sequence: CASSDQGETQYF. The variable domain in full, with the rest retrieved from reference TRBV2 and TRBJ2-5, is EPEVTQTPSHQVTQMGQEVILRCVPISNHLYFYWYRQILGQKVEFLVSFYNNEISEKSEIFDDQFSVERPDGSNFTLKIRSTKLEDSAMYFCASSDQGETQYFGPGTRLLVL.